These T cell receptor beta chains were read from a single sample in a study of cytomegalovirus exposure and HLA in healthy donors. Repertoires were generated with immunoSEQ multiplex PCR, while TCRdb's copy carries only in-frame clones and drops some. The sample includes about 180,000 clones, around four fifths of them seen just once. The specimen sequenced was PBMCs. These receptors were collected from a woman younger than 45 in good health and CMV-seronegative. Each CDR3 is given with its conserved first and last residue. A D gene is named only where the DNA matches it firmly. Not every row has a clone size; where given, it reads once, few, many or a size class.

>-|TRBD1|TRBV7-9|TRBJ2-7
TGTGCCAGCAGCGCCCGACAGGGGAGGTCCGAGCAGTACTTC
CASSARQGRSEQYF
>-|-|TRBV2|TRBJ2-7
TGTGCCAGCAGCGAAATCAGGGGAAGGGAGCAGTACTTC
CASSEIRGREQYF
>-|TRBD1|TRBV2|TRBJ1-3
TGTGCCAGCAGAGTTACAGGGGGCTATGGAAACACCATATATTTT
CASRVTGGYGNTIYF
>-|-|TRBV6-1|TRBJ1-5
TGTGCCAGCAGTATGGCAGGGCGCAATCAGCCCCAGCATTTT
CASSMAGRNQPQHF
>-|-|TRBV19|TRBJ1-2
TGTGCCAGTAGGCCCTATGGAGGGTATGATGGCTACACCTTC
CASRPYGGYDGYTF
>-|TRBD1|TRBV27|TRBJ2-7
TGTGCCAGTCGTGGGTCTAGGACAGGGGGCTACGAGCAGTACTTC
CASRGSRTGGYEQYF
>once|TRBD1|TRBV30|TRBJ1-2
TGTGCCTGGATCGGGGGAGGACAGGGGGCTACTGGCTATGGCTACACCTTC
CAWIGGGQGATGYGYTF
>-|TRBD1|TRBV6-5|TRBJ1-2
TGTGCCAGCAAAGACCCGGGACAGGGGTACACCTTC
CASKDPGQGYTF
>-|TRBD1|TRBV7-2|TRBJ2-3
TGTGCCAGCAGCGCAGACAGGGCGGGTAATGCAGATACGCAGTATTTT
CASSADRAGNADTQYF
>-|TRBD1|TRBV5-5|TRBJ1-2
TGTGCCAGCAGCTACAGGGGTGGGGACTATGGCTACACCTTC
CASSYRGGDYGYTF
>-|-|TRBV19|TRBJ2-2
TGTGCCAGTAGTATCCGCCACCTAGACACCGGGGAGCTGTTTTTT
CASSIRHLDTGELFF
>-|-|TRBV6-5|TRBJ2-7
TGTGCCAGCAGCCTAAAGGGAGGATACGAGCAGTACTTC
CASSLKGGYEQYF
>-|-|TRBV27|TRBJ1-2
TGTGCCAGCAGTGGCCCCGGAGGACATGGCTACACCTTC
CASSGPGGHGYTF
>-|-|TRBV6-6|TRBJ2-1
TGTGCCAGCAGTTACGTCAGCTCCTACAATGAGCAGTTCTTC
CASSYVSSYNEQFF
>once|-|TRBV5-6|TRBJ1-4
TGTGCCAGCAGCTTTGGGCAGAATAATGAAAAACTGTTTTTT
CASSFGQNNEKLFF
>-|TRBD1|TRBV19|TRBJ2-1
TGTGCCAGTAGGGCCCCGGGACAGGGATCGAATGAGCAGTTCTTC
CASRAPGQGSNEQFF
>once|TRBD2|TRBV20-1|TRBJ2-7
TGCAGTCCTCAAGCGGGGGACGAGCAGTACTTC
CSPQAGDEQYF
>-|TRBD1|TRBV7-2|TRBJ2-7
TGTGCCAGCAGCCTGTCTTACCGGGACAGGTTTTCGGAGCAGTACTTC
CASSLSYRDRFSEQYF
>-|TRBD1|TRBV29-1|TRBJ2-6
TGCAGCGTACGAACCGGGACAGGGGGTACAGGGGCCAACGTCCTGACTTTC
CSVRTGTGGTGANVLTF
>-|-|TRBV10-3|TRBJ2-1
TGTGCCATCAGTGGGGCGACCGGGACTCTCAATGAGCAGTTCTTC
CAISGATGTLNEQFF
>once|-|TRBV9|TRBJ2-7
TGTGCCAGCAGCGCTTCAGGGTTTTTCTACGAGCAGTACTTC
CASSASGFFYEQYF
>-|TRBD1|TRBV25-1|TRBJ1-2
TGTGCCAGCACCAGGACAGGGATCACTGGCTACACCTTC
CASTRTGITGYTF
>few|-|TRBV5-1|TRBJ1-6
TGCGCCAGCAGCTTGGACAGCTCCTATAATTCACCCCTCCACTTT
CASSLDSSYNSPLHF
>-|-|TRBV5-1|TRBJ1-2
TGCGCCAGCAGCTTGGTTGACAGGCCAAACTATGGCTACACCTTC
CASSLVDRPNYGYTF
>few|-|TRBV6-1|TRBJ1-2
TGTGCCAGCAGGGCACAGATCGACTATGGCTACACCTTC
CASRAQIDYGYTF
>once|-|TRBV30|TRBJ1-6
TGTGCCTGGAGTGTAGGAGGGAGGAATTCACCCCTCCACTTT
CAWSVGGRNSPLHF
>-|TRBD2|TRBV30|TRBJ2-3
TGTGCCTGGAGTATCGCGGGGGGCCCGACAGATACGCAGTATTTT
CAWSIAGGPTDTQYF
>-|TRBD1|TRBV7-9|TRBJ2-7
TGTGCCAGCAGCTCCAGACAGGGTCACTCCTACGAGCAGTACTTC
CASSSRQGHSYEQYF
>-|-|TRBV27|TRBJ1-6
TGTGCCAGCAGTCCGACCTGGGGCAGGCCCCTCCACTTT
CASSPTWGRPLHF